This T cell receptor beta chain was documented in a study of blood T cell repertoires in COVID-19. Per germline, CDR1 MNHEY and CDR2 SVGAGI. This CDR3 has 14 amino acids. V was cut by 9 bases and J by 0 bases, with 11 bases left in between. Data came from immunoSEQ multiplex PCR; TCRdb stores just in-frame clones and leaves some out. The sample has about 180,000 clones, about 85% seen once. The chain carries TRBV6-5 and TRBJ2-2; TRBD1 might be the D (5 bases). Specimen: peripheral blood. The TCR sequence derives from a man at least 80 years old with COVID-19, enrolled during active disease. This CDR3 is CASTTVANTGELFF. CDR3 in DNA: TGTGCCAGTACGACAGTCGCGAACACCGGGGAGCTGTTTTTT.